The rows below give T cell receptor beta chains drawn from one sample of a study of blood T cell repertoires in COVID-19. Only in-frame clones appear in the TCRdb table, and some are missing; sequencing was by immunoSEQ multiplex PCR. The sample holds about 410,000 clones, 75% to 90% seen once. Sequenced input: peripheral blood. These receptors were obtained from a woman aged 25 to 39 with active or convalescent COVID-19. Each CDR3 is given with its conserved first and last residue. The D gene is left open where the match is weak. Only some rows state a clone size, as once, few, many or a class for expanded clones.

CDR3nt: TGTGCTAGTGGTTTGGGGACAGGGGTGACTGAAGCTTTCTTT
CDR3aa: CASGLGTGVTEAFF
d_gene: TRBD1
j_gene: TRBJ1-1
v_gene: TRBV12-5
abundance: .

CDR3nt: TGTGCCAGCAGTCCTGGACAGGGCGGCGGCCTCTATGGCTACACCTTC
CDR3aa: CASSPGQGGGLYGYTF
d_gene: TRBD1
j_gene: TRBJ1-2
v_gene: TRBV28
abundance: .

CDR3nt: TGTGCCAGCTCAGAGCGCAATCAGCCCCAGCATTTT
CDR3aa: CASSERNQPQHF
d_gene: .
j_gene: TRBJ1-5
v_gene: TRBV18
abundance: .

CDR3nt: TGTGCCAGCTCACCCTACAGGGATTATAATTCACCCCTCCACTTT
CDR3aa: CASSPYRDYNSPLHF
d_gene: .
j_gene: TRBJ1-6
v_gene: TRBV18
abundance: .

CDR3nt: TGTGCCAGCAGCTTAGGCCGAAAAGGAGCGGGGAATGAAAAACTGTTTTTT
CDR3aa: CASSLGRKGAGNEKLFF
d_gene: .
j_gene: TRBJ1-4
v_gene: TRBV7-8
abundance: .

CDR3nt: TGTGCCAGCAGTTTACTGGGGGCGGGTGAGCAGTTCTTC
CDR3aa: CASSLLGAGEQFF
d_gene: .
j_gene: TRBJ2-1
v_gene: TRBV28
abundance: once

CDR3nt: TGTGCCGCAACTCCGGGACAGGGGGTCGACGAGCAGTACTTC
CDR3aa: CAATPGQGVDEQYF
d_gene: TRBD1
j_gene: TRBJ2-7
v_gene: TRBV10-3
abundance: .

CDR3nt: TGTGCCAGTAGTACCGTCGAGAGGGGGTATAATTCACCCCTCCACTTT
CDR3aa: CASSTVERGYNSPLHF
d_gene: .
j_gene: TRBJ1-6
v_gene: TRBV19
abundance: .

CDR3nt: TGTGCCAGCAGTTACCGGACAGGGGGTACTAATTCACCCCTCCACTTT
CDR3aa: CASSYRTGGTNSPLHF
d_gene: TRBD1
j_gene: TRBJ1-6
v_gene: TRBV6-5
abundance: .

CDR3nt: TGTGCCAGCAGTTCCGGGACTAGCGGGGATACGCAGTATTTT
CDR3aa: CASSSGTSGDTQYF
d_gene: TRBD2
j_gene: TRBJ2-3
v_gene: TRBV27
abundance: .

CDR3nt: TGTGCCAGCAGTGGTTTCCGACTAGCAGGACCGTTAGAGCAGTACTTC
CDR3aa: CASSGFRLAGPLEQYF
d_gene: TRBD2
j_gene: TRBJ2-7
v_gene: TRBV6-1
abundance: .

CDR3nt: TGCGCCAGCAGCTTGGACCTAAATCAGCCCCAGCATTTT
CDR3aa: CASSLDLNQPQHF
d_gene: .
j_gene: TRBJ1-5
v_gene: TRBV5-1
abundance: few

CDR3nt: TGTGCCAGTAGTGGAGGGACAGGGGCCCCTGAAGCTTTCTTT
CDR3aa: CASSGGTGAPEAFF
d_gene: TRBD1
j_gene: TRBJ1-1
v_gene: TRBV19
abundance: once

CDR3nt: TGTGCCAGCAGCCGCGGGAGCGCCAGCTCCTACGAGCAGTACTTC
CDR3aa: CASSRGSASSYEQYF
d_gene: TRBD2
j_gene: TRBJ2-7
v_gene: TRBV3-1/TRBV3-2
abundance: .

CDR3nt: TGTGCCAGCATCAGGACAGAACTCAGCTACGAGCAGTACTTC
CDR3aa: CASIRTELSYEQYF
d_gene: .
j_gene: TRBJ2-7
v_gene: TRBV2
abundance: .